Following are 9 T cell receptor beta chains from one sample sequenced in a study of OX40 agonist ivuxolimab in advanced cancers. Clones were read by immunoSEQ multiplex PCR, and TCRdb kept only the in-frame ones, dropping some. The sample lists about 93,000 clones, under 95% occurring once. The specimen was CD4+ or CD8+ T cells sorted from blood, collected in a trial of the OX40 agonist ivuxolimab. Receptors were obtained from an adult with an advanced solid tumor such as melanoma, head and neck, liver or kidney cancer.

The CDR3: CASSQETGTEYGYTF. In DNA, the CDR3 is TGCGCCAGCAGCCAAGAAACGGGAACAGAGTATGGCTACACCTTC. V gene TRBV4-1 combines with J gene TRBJ1-2; D is unresolved. This CDR3 region has 15 residues. Germline CDR1 is MGHRA and CDR2 is YSYEKL. The germline V and J ends were trimmed by 0 bases and 5 bases, with 13 bases remaining between them.

This rearrangement joins TRBV27 to TRBJ2-1, with D perhaps TRBD2 (6 bases). CDR3 size: 14 residues. V lost 2 bases to trimming and J lost 8 bases, with 13 bases between them. Germline CDR1 MNHEY, CDR2 SMNVEV (reference sequence). CDR3 residues: CASSLAHPGDEQFF. CDR3 DNA: TGTGCCAGCAGTTTAGCGCATCCGGGGGATGAGCAGTTCTTC.

The chain is built from TRBV5-1 and TRBJ1-1; TRBD1 is a possible D gene (6 bases). This CDR3 region has 16 residues. Germline CDR1 and CDR2: SGHRS and YFSETQ. Trimming took off 4 bases at V and 0 bases at J, with 16 bases between the two ends. The CDR3 coding sequence is TGCGCCAGCAGCCGCGGATGGGGGGCAGTGAACACTGAAGCTTTCTTT. Residues: CASSRGWGAVNTEAFF. The variable domain in full, completed from reference TRBV5-1 and TRBJ1-1, reads KAGVTQTPRYLIKTRGQQVTLSCSPISGHRSVSWYQQTPGQGLQFLFEYFSETQRNKGNFPGRFSGRQFSNSRSEMNVSTLELGDSALYLCASSRGWGAVNTEAFFGQGTRLTVV.

Only one count was recorded for this clone. The chain joins TRBV4-2 to TRBJ1-6; TRBD1 might be the D (6 bases). V was trimmed by 0 bases and J by 1 base, leaving 10 bases between them. This CDR3 is 17 amino acids long. CDR1 is LGHNA, CDR2 YNFKEQ, per germline. The CDR3 sequence: CASSQDSGTSYNSPLHF. DNA of the CDR3: TGTGCCAGCAGCCAAGATTCGGGGACATCCTATAATTCACCCCTCCACTTT.

This rearrangement joins TRBV6-5 to TRBJ2-5; 10 bases agree with TRBD2. Germline V gene sequence: CDR1 MNHEY, CDR2 SVGAGI. The J segment lost 5 bases and the V segment lost 6 bases, leaving 9 bases of the junction unmatched. CDR3 size: 15 residues. CDR3 bases: TGTGCCAGCAGGTTAGCGGGAGGCCGTTTTGAGACCCAGTACTTC. This gives the protein CASRLAGGRFETQYF.

This clone was observed a single time. The chain employs TRBV5-6 and TRBJ2-1; 8 bases agree with TRBD1. Per germline, CDR1 SGHDT and CDR2 YYEEEE. Trimming removed 0 bases from V and 3 bases from J; junction bases left unmatched: 2. The CDR3 has 15 residues. The CDR3 coding sequence is TGTGCCAGCAGCTTGGTGGGACAGGACTACAATGAGCAGTTCTTC. Its translation is CASSLVGQDYNEQFF.

The rearrangement links TRBV23-1 to TRBJ2-6, with 11 bases that match TRBD1. TRBV23-1 is classed as an ORF, of uncertain function. The V segment lost 2 bases and the J segment 2 bases; nucleotides outside the gene matches: 8. CDR3 size: 19 residues. The CDR3 here is CASSQARTGGAPGANVLTF. The CDR3 DNA reads as TGCGCCAGCAGTCAAGCCCGGACAGGGGGCGCTCCTGGGGCCAACGTCCTGACTTTC.

This clone was seen a single time. This rearrangement joins TRBV12-5 to TRBJ2-2; D unresolved. V lost 0 bases and J lost 6, with 5 bases in between. The CDR3 extends over 13 amino acids. The germline gives CDR1 LGHNT, CDR2 FRNRAP. CDR3 sequence reads: CASGLVPAGELFF. The CDR3 DNA reads as TGTGCTAGTGGTTTGGTACCGGCCGGGGAGCTGTTTTTT. The variable domain in full, completed from reference TRBV12-5 and TRBJ2-2, reads DARVTQTPRHKVTEMGQEVTMRCQPILGHNTVFWYRQTMMQGLELLAYFRNRAPLDDSGMPKDRFSAEMPDATLATLKIQPSEPRDSAVYFCASGLVPAGELFFGEGSRLTVL.

The genes are TRBV30 and TRBJ1-2; D is undetermined. Germline CDR1 reads GTSNPN; CDR2 reads SVGIG (reference sequence). The CDR3 runs 12 residues. V was pared by 3 bases and J by 4 bases, with 9 bases between. As DNA, the CDR3 is TGTGCCTGGAGCCCTCCTCGCTATGGCTACACCTTC. This translates into CAWSPPRYGYTF.